A single T cell receptor (beta chain) is shown here with its context. This sample was taken from a study of blood T cell repertoires in COVID-19. The CDR3 sequence is 11 residues long. The germline V gene has CDR1 KGHDR and CDR2 SFDVKD. V dropped 2 bases and J dropped 10 bases, with 7 bases sitting between them. Here immunoSEQ multiplex PCR was the method, and the copy in TCRdb shows in-frame clones only, minus some. Among about 180,000 clones listed, roughly 88% were seen once. The receptor comes from a young woman with acute or convalescent COVID-19. The rearrangement joins TRBV24-1 to TRBJ1-2; TRBD1 might be the D (5 bases). The sample was peripheral blood. In DNA form, the CDR3 reads TGTGCCACCAGTGATTCAGGGTCCTACACCTTC. Translated: CATSDSGSYTF.